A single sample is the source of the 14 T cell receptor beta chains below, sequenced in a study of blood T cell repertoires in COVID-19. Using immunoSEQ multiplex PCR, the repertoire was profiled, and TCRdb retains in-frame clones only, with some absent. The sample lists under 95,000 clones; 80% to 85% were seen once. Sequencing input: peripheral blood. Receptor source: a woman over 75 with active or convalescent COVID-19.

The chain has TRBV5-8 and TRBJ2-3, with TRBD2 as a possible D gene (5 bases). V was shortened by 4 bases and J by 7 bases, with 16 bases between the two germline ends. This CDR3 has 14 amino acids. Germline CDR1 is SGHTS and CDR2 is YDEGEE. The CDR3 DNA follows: TGTGCCAGCAGCCACGGACGGGGATCGTATACGCAGTATTTT. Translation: CASSHGRGSYTQYF.

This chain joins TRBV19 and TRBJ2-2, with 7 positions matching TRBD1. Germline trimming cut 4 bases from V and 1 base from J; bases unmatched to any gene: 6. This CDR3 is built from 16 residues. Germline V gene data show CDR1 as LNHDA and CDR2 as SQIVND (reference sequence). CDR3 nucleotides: TGTGCCAGTAGTAACCCACAGGGGAAGAACACCGGGGAGCTGTTTTTT. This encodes CASSNPQGKNTGELFF.

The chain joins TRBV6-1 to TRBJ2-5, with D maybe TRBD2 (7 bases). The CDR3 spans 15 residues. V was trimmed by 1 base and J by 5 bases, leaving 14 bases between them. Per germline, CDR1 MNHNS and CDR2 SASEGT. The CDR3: CASSEGRGAWETQYF. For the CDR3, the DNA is TGTGCCAGCAGTGAAGGTCGGGGGGCGTGGGAGACCCAGTACTTC.

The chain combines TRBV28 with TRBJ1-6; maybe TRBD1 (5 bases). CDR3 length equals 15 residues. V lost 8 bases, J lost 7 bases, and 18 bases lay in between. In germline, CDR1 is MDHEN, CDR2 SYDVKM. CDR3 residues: CASAQGALKNSPLHF. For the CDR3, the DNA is TGTGCCAGCGCTCAGGGTGCACTGAAGAATTCACCCCTCCACTTT. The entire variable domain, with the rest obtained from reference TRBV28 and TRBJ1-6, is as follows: DVKVTQSSRYLVKRTGEKVFLECVQDMDHENMFWYRQDPGLGLRLIYFSYDVKMKEKGDIPEGYSVSREKKERFSLILESASTNQTSMYLCASAQGALKNSPLHFGNGTRLTVT.

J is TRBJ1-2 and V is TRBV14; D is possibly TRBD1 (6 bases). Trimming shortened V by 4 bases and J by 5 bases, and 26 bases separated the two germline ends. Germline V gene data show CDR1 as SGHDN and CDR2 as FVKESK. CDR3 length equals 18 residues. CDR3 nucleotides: TGTGCCAGCAGCCCCAGGACAGACGCTCGGTCTGCCCATTATGGCTACACCTTC. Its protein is CASSPRTDARSAHYGYTF.

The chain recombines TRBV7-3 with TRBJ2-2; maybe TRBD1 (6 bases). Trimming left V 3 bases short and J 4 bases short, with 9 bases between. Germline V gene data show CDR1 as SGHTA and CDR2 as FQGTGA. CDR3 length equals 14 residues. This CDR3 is CASSLGAGTGELFF. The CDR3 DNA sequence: TGTGCCAGCAGCTTGGGGGCCGGCACCGGGGAGCTGTTTTTT.

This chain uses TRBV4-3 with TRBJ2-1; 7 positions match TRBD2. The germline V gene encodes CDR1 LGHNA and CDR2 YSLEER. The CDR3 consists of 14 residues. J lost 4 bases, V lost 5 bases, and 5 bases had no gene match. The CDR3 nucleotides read TGCGCCAGCAGCGGGCGGGGGAGTTACAATGAGCAGTTCTTC. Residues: CASSGRGSYNEQFF.

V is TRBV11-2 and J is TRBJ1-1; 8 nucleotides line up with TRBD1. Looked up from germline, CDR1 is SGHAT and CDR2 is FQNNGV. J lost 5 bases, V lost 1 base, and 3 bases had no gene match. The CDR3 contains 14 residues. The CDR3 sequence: CASSLARGRTEAFF. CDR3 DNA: TGTGCCAGCAGCTTAGCCAGGGGGCGTACTGAAGCTTTCTTT.

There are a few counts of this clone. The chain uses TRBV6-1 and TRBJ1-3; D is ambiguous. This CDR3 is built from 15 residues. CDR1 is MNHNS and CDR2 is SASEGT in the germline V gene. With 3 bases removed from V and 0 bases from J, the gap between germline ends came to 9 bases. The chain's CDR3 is CASSDGAISGNTIYF. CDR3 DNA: TGTGCCAGCAGTGACGGAGCGATCTCTGGAAACACCATATATTTT.

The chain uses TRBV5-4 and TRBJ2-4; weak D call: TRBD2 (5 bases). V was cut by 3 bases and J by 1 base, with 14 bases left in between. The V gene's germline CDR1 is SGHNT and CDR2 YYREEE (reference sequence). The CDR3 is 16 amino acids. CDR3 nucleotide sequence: TGTGCCAGCAGCTACCGGGGAGAGTATGCCAAAAACATTCAGTACTTC. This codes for CASSYRGEYAKNIQYF.

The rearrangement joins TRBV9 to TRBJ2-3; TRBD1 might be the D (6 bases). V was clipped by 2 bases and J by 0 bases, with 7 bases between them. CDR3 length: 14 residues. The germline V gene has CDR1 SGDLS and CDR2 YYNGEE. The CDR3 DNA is TGTGCCAGCAGCGTTACAGGGAGCACAGATACGCAGTATTTT. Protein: CASSVTGSTDTQYF.

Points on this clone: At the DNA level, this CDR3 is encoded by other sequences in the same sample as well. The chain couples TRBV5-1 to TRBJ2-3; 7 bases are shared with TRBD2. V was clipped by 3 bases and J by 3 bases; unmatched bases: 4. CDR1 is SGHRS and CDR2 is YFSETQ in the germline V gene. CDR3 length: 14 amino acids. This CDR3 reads CASSSTGGTDTQYF. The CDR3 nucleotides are TGCGCCAGCAGCTCGACGGGGGGAACAGATACGCAGTATTTT. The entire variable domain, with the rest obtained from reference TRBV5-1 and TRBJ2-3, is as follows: KAGVTQTPRYLIKTRGQQVTLSCSPISGHRSVSWYQQTPGQGLQFLFEYFSETQRNKGNFPGRFSGRQFSNSRSEMNVSTLELGDSALYLCASSSTGGTDTQYFGPGTRLTVL.

In DNA form, the CDR3 reads TGCGCCAGCAGCCCGGGCAGGGTGTCCACTGAAGCTTTCTTT. Its protein product is CASSPGRVSTEAFF. The chain recombines TRBV4-3 with TRBJ1-1; D might be TRBD1 (5 bases). Trimming pared 4 bases from V and 4 bases from J, leaving 13 bases between. The CDR3 length is 14 residues. Per germline, CDR1 LGHNA and CDR2 YSLEER.

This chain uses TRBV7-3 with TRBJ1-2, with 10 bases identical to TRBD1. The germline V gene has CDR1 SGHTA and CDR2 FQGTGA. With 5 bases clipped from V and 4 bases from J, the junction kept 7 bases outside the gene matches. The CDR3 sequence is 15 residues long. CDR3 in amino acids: CASSPTGGAGYGYTF. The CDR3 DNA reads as TGTGCCAGCAGCCCGACAGGGGGCGCGGGCTATGGCTACACCTTC.